The 11 T cell receptor beta chains listed next were all sequenced from one sample in a study of blood T cell repertoires in COVID-19. The assay was immunoSEQ multiplex PCR, and TCRdb's table has in-frame clones only and misses some. The table lists 85,000 to 130,000 clones, roughly 80% of them singletons. Sequences were obtained from peripheral blood. These receptors came from a woman older than 75 with active or convalescent COVID-19.

This chain's CDR3 is CASSSGGAGTGELFF. The DNA of the CDR3 is TGTGCCAGCAGTTCAGGGGGCGCGGGCACCGGGGAGCTGTTTTTT. The chain links TRBV2 to TRBJ2-2, with 8 bases matching TRBD1. V dropped 5 bases and J dropped 4; count of bases not matched to a gene: 6. This CDR3 is 15 amino acids long. CDR1 is SNHLY and CDR2 is FYNNEI in the germline V gene.

This chain links TRBV2 with TRBJ2-1, with D unclear. The CDR3 sequence is 14 residues long. Looked up from germline, CDR1 is SNHLY and CDR2 is FYNNEI. V lost 9 bases, J lost 0 bases, and 12 bases lay in between. Here the CDR3 reads CASLVFSSYNEQFF. The CDR3 DNA reads as TGTGCCAGTTTGGTTTTTAGCTCCTACAATGAGCAGTTCTTC. The whole variable domain, remainder taken from reference TRBV2 and TRBJ2-1, is EPEVTQTPSHQVTQMGQEVILRCVPISNHLYFYWYRQILGQKVEFLVSFYNNEISEKSEIFDDQFSVERPDGSNFTLKIRSTKLEDSAMYFCASLVFSSYNEQFFGPGTRLTVL.

This sequence joins TRBV7-2 and TRBJ2-1, with 13 bases matching TRBD2. Trimming removed 3 bases from V and 7 bases from J; junction bases left unmatched: 6. The germline V gene has CDR1 SGHTA and CDR2 FQGNSA. The CDR3 spans 16 residues. The CDR3 here is CASSFGLAGVGNEQFF. CDR3 bases: TGTGCCAGCAGCTTCGGACTAGCGGGAGTTGGGAATGAGCAGTTCTTC.

The CDR3 coding sequence is TGTGCCACCAGCAGAGACCAAATTGCCGGGGAGCTGTTTTTT. It encodes CATSRDQIAGELFF. The rearrangement uses TRBV15 and TRBJ2-2; D is uncertain. Germline V gene data show CDR1 as LNHNV and CDR2 as YYDKDF (reference sequence). This CDR3 spans 14 amino acids. V was shortened by 0 bases and J by 6 bases, with 8 bases between the two germline ends.

V is TRBV30 and J is TRBJ1-5, with a tentative D call TRBD1 (6 bases). Germline CDR1 is GTSNPN and CDR2 is SVGIG (reference sequence). V dropped 5 bases and J dropped 3 bases, with 11 bases sitting between them. The CDR3 covers 13 residues. For the CDR3, the DNA is TGTGCCTGGCAAACAGGGCCCAATCAGCCCCAGCATTTT. Amino acid sequence: CAWQTGPNQPQHF. Variable domain in full (rest from reference TRBV30 and TRBJ1-5): SQTIHQWPATLVQPVGSPLSLECTVEGTSNPNLYWYRQAAGRGLQLLFYSVGIGQISSEVPQNLSASRPQDRQFILSSKKLLLSDSGFYLCAWQTGPNQPQHFGDGTRLSIL.

This clone was found once. This sequence joins TRBV15 and TRBJ1-2, with a weak D call TRBD1 (6 bases). Germline-derived CDR1 and CDR2 are LNHNV and YYDKDF (reference sequence). CDR3 size: 16 residues. V was cut by 4 bases and J by 0 bases, with 15 bases left in between. CDR3 nucleotides: TGTGCCACCAGCAATAGGCAGGGGCCCGCTAACTATGGCTACACCTTC. Protein product: CATSNRQGPANYGYTF.

J is TRBJ1-5 and V is TRBV3-1 (or the pseudogene TRBV3-2); 10 positions agree with TRBD1. The CDR3 is made up of 15 amino acids. V shed 3 bases, J shed 4 bases, and the junction held 3 bases outside the gene matches. The germline V gene encodes CDR1 LGHDT and CDR2 YNNKEL (reference sequence). DNA for the CDR3: TGTGCCAGCAGCCAGAGACAGGGGGCTAATCAGCCCCAGCATTTT. Encoded protein: CASSQRQGANQPQHF.

The DNA of the CDR3 is TGCGCCAGCAGCTCGGAGACAGGGTCCTATGGCTACACCTTC. It yields the protein CASSSETGSYGYTF. This rearrangement joins TRBV5-1 to TRBJ1-2; 7 bases agree with TRBD1. The V gene end was trimmed by 3 bases and the J gene end by 4 bases; junction bases not matched to a gene: 6. The germline V gene encodes CDR1 SGHRS and CDR2 YFSETQ. The CDR3 is 14 residues long.

The chain is built from TRBV28 and TRBJ2-1; D may be TRBD1 (5 bases). Trimming took 4 bases from V and 5 from J, leaving 15 bases between them. The germline V gene has CDR1 MDHEN and CDR2 SYDVKM. The CDR3 spans 15 residues. CDR3 DNA: TGTGCCAGCAGTTCCCAGGGAATCGGCAACAATGAGCAGTTCTTC. Protein product: CASSSQGIGNNEQFF.

The genes are TRBV25-1 and TRBJ1-1, with a possible D match to TRBD1 (6 bases). The CDR3 is 15 amino acids. Trimming removed 4 bases at V and 5 bases at J, with 17 bases between. Germline CDR1 MGHDK, CDR2 SYGVNS. CDR3 protein: CASSVLQGRWTEAFF. The DNA of the CDR3 is TGTGCCAGCAGTGTCCTACAGGGAAGGTGGACTGAAGCTTTCTTT.

This chain uses TRBV20-1 with TRBJ2-1; D unresolved. From germline, CDR1 is DFQATT and CDR2 SNEGSKA (reference sequence). V lost 3 bases and J lost 5, with 8 bases in between. This CDR3 is 12 amino acids long. The DNA for the CDR3 is TGCAGTGCTAGTGGGCCAAACAATGAGCAGTTCTTC. Its translation: CSASGPNNEQFF.